This T cell receptor (beta chain) was recovered during a study of blood T cell repertoires in COVID-19. Overall study context: The origin of the acute and convalescent COVID-19 samples was the United States, Italy and Spain. From T cells, B-cell-depleted T cells, or PBMCs came the material, which was cDNA or gDNA.

The table lists this clone with a count of one. One end of the junction is discordant with germline, which a read error may explain. As originally analysed: Cell counts per sample came from amplifying reference gene primers. Only in-frame clones appear in the TCRdb table, and some are missing; sequencing was by immunoSEQ multiplex PCR. V and J calls and clone size are copied from that table; D and trimming were computed from the DNA. The repertoire includes some 300,000 clones, 88% of them detected once, and approximately 7.2% sits in the top ten. The germline gives CDR1 SGHRS, CDR2 YFSETQ. CDR3 length: 13 amino acids.

This clonotype was sampled from a woman under 40 who had recovered from COVID-19. V and J are TRBV5-1 and TRBJ1-2; tentatively, D is TRBD1 (5 bases). The sequencing sample was made of peripheral blood. The DNA for the CDR3 is TGCGCCAGCAGCTTGGATTCAGGGTGGGTGTGGTCCTTC. This gives the protein CASSLDSGWVWSF.